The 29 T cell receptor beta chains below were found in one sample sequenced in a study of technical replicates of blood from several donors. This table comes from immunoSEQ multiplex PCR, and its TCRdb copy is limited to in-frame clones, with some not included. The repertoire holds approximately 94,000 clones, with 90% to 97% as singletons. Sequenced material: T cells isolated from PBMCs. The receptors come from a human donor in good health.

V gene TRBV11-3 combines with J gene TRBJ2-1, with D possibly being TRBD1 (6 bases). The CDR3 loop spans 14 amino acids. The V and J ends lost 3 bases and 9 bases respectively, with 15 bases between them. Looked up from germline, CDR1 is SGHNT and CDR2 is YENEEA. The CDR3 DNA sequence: TGTGCCAGCAGCTTGTCCGCCGTAGGGGGTGAGCAGTTCTTC. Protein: CASSLSAVGGEQFF.

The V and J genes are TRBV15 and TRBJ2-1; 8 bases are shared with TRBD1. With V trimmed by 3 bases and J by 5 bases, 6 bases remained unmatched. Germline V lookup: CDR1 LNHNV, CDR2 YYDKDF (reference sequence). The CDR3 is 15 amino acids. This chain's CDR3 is CATSREDRGDNEQFF. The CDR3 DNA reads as TGTGCCACCAGCAGGGAAGACAGGGGTGACAATGAGCAGTTCTTC.

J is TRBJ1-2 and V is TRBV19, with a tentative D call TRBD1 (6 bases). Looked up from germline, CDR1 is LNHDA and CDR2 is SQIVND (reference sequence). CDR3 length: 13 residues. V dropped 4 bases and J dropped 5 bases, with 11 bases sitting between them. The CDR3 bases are TGTGCCAGTAGTACTGGACAGAGATATGGCTACACCTTC. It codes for CASSTGQRYGYTF.

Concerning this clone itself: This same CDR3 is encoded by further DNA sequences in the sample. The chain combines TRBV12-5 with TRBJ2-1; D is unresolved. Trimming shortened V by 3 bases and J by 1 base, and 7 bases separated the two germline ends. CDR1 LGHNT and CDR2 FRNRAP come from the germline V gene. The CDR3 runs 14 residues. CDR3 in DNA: TGTGCTAGTGGTTTAGACTCTTCCTACAATGAGCAGTTCTTC. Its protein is CASGLDSSYNEQFF. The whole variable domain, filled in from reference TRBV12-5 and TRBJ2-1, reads DARVTQTPRHKVTEMGQEVTMRCQPILGHNTVFWYRQTMMQGLELLAYFRNRAPLDDSGMPKDRFSAEMPDATLATLKIQPSEPRDSAVYFCASGLDSSYNEQFFGPGTRLTVL.

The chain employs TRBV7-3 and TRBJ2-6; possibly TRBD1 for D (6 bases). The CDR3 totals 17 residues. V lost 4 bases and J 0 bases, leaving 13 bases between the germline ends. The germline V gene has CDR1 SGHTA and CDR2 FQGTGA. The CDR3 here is CASSYPGQSSGANVLTF. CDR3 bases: TGTGCCAGCAGCTACCCGGGACAAAGCTCTGGGGCCAACGTCCTGACTTTC.

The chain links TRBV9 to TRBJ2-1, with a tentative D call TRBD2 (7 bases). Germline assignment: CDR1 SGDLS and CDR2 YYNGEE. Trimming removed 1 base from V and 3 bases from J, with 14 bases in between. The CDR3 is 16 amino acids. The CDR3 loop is CASSVLHGGLYNEQFF. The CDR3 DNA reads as TGTGCCAGCAGCGTACTGCACGGGGGGCTCTACAATGAGCAGTTCTTC.

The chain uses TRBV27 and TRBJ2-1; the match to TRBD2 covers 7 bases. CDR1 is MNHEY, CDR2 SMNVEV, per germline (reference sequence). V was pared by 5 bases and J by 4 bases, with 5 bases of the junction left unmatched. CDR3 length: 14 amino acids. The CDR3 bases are TGTGCCAGCAGTCCGACTAGCAGATACAATGAGCAGTTCTTC. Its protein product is CASSPTSRYNEQFF.

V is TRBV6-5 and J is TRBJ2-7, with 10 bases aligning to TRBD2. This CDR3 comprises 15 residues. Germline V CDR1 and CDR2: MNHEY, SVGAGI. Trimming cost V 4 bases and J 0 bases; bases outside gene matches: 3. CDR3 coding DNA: TGTGCCAGCAGTTCTAGCGGGGGTAGCTCCTACGAGCAGTACTTC. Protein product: CASSSSGGSSYEQYF.

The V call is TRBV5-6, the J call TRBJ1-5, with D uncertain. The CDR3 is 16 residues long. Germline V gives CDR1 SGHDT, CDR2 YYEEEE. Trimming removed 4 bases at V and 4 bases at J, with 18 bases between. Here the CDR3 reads CASSLYGSPGNQPQHF. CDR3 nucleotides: TGTGCCAGCAGCCTCTACGGGAGTCCGGGGAATCAGCCCCAGCATTTT.

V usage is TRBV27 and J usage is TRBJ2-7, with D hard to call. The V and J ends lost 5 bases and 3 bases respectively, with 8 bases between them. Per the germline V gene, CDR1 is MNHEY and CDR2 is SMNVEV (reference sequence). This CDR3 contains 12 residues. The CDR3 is CASSNSGYEQYF. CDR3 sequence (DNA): TGTGCCAGCAGTAATTCAGGCTACGAGCAGTACTTC.

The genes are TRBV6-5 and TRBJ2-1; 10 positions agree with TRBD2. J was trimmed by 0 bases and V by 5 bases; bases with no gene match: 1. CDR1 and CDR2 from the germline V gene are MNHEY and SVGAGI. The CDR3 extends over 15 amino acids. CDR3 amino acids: CASSPSGSSYNEQFF. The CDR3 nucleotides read TGTGCCAGCAGTCCTAGCGGGAGCTCCTACAATGAGCAGTTCTTC.

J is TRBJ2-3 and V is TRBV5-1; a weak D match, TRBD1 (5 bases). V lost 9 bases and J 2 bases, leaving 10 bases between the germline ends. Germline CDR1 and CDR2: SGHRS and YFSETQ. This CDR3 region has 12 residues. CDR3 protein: CATQGDTDTQYF. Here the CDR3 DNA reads TGCGCCACTCAGGGTGACACAGATACGCAGTATTTT. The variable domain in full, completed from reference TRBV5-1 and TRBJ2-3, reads KAGVTQTPRYLIKTRGQQVTLSCSPISGHRSVSWYQQTPGQGLQFLFEYFSETQRNKGNFPGRFSGRQFSNSRSEMNVSTLELGDSALYLCATQGDTDTQYFGPGTRLTVL.

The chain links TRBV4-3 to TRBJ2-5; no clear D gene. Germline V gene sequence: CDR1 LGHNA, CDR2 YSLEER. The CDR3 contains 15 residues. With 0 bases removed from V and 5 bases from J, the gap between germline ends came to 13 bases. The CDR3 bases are TGCGCCAGCAGCCAAGAATATCTTCGTCCGGAGACCCAGTACTTC. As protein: CASSQEYLRPETQYF.

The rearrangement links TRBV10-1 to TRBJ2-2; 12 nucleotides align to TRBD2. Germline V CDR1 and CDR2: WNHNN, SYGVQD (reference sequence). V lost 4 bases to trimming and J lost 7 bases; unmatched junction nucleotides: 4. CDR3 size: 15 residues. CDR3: CASSVLAGGFGELFF. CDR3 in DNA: TGCGCCAGCAGTGTACTAGCGGGAGGTTTCGGGGAGCTGTTTTTT.

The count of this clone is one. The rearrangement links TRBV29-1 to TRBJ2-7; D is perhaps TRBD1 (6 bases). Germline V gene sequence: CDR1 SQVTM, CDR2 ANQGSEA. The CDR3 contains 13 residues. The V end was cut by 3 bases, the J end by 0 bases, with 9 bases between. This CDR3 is CSVDRQDSYEQYF. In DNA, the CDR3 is TGCAGCGTTGACCGACAGGACTCCTACGAGCAGTACTTC.

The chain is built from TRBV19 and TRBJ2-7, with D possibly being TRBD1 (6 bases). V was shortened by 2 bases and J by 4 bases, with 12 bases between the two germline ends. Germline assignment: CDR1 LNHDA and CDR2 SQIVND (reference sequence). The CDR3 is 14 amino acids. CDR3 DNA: TGTGCCAGTAGTATATCGGCAGGGGAGTACGAGCAGTACTTC. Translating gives CASSISAGEYEQYF.

CDR3 in amino acids: CASSLELARNNEQFF. The DNA of the CDR3 is TGTGCCAGCAGCTTGGAACTAGCTCGGAACAATGAGCAGTTCTTC. V usage is TRBV5-5 and J usage is TRBJ2-1; a possible D gene is TRBD2 (6 bases). The CDR3 length is 15 residues. Between the trimmed V and J ends, which lost 0 bases and 5 bases, there was a span of 12 bases. The germline V gene encodes CDR1 SGHKS and CDR2 YYEKEE (reference sequence).

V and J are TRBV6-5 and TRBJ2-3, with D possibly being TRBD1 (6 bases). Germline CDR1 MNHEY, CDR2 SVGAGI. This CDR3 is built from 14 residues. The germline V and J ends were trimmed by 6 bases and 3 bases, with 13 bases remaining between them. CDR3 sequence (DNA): TGTGCCAGCAGGACCGGGACATTAACAGATACGCAGTATTTT. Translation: CASRTGTLTDTQYF.

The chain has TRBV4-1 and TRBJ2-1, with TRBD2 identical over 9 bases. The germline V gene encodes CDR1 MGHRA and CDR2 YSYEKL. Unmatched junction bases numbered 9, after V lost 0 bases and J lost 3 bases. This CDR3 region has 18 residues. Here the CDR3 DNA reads TGCGCCAGCAGCCAAGAAGGGGGCTGGACTAGCGACTACAATGAGCAGTTCTTC. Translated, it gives CASSQEGGWTSDYNEQFF.

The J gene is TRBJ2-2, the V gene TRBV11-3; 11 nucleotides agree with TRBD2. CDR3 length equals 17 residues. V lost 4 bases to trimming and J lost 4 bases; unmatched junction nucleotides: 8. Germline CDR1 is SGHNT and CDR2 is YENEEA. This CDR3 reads CASSSELAGGPTGELFF. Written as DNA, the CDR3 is TGTGCCAGCAGCTCGGAGTTAGCGGGAGGGCCCACCGGGGAGCTGTTTTTT.

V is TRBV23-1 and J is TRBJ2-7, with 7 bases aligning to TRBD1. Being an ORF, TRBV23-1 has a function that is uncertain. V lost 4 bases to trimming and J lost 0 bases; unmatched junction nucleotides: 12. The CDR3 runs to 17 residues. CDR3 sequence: CASSPIEDRPSSYEQYF. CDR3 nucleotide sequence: TGCGCCAGCAGTCCGATCGAGGACAGGCCGAGCTCCTACGAGCAGTACTTC.

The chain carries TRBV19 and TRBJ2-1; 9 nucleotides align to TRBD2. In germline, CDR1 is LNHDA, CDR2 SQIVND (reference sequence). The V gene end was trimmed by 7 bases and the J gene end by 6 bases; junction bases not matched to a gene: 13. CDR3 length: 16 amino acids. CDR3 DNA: TGTGCCAGTACCGGGGGGGAGGCGGGAGGGCTCAATGAGCAGTTCTTC. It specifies CASTGGEAGGLNEQFF.

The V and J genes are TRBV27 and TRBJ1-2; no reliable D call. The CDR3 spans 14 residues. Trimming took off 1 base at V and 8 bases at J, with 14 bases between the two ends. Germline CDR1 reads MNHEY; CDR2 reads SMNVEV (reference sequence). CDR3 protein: CASSLLSSGRGYTF. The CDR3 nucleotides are TGTGCCAGCAGTTTATTGAGTAGCGGGAGAGGCTACACCTTC.

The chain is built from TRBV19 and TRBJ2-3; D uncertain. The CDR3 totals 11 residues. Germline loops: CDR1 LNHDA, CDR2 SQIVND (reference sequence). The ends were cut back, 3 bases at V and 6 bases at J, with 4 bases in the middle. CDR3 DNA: TGTGCCAGTAGTATCCAGGATACGCAGTATTTT. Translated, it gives CASSIQDTQYF.

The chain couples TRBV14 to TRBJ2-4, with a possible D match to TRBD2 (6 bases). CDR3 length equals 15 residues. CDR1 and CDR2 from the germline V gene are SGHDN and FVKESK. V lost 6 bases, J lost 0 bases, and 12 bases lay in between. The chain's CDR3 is CASRRGKLAKNIQYF. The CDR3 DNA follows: TGTGCCAGCAGACGGGGGAAGCTAGCCAAAAACATTCAGTACTTC.

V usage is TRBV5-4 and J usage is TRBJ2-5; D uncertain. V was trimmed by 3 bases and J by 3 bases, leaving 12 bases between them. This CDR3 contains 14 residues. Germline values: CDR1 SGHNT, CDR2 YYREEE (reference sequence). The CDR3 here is CASSSQIIKETQYF. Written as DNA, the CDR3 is TGTGCCAGCAGCTCACAGATAATTAAAGAGACCCAGTACTTC. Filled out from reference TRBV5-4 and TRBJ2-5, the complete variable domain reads ETGVTQSPTHLIKTRGQQVTLRCSSQSGHNTVSWYQQALGQGPQFIFQYYREEENGRGNFPPRFSGLQFPNYSSELNVNALELDDSALYLCASSSQIIKETQYFGPGTRLLVL.

The CDR3 reads CASSQVAGSYNEQFF. The CDR3 DNA reads TGCGCCAGCAGCCAAGTAGCGGGCTCCTACAATGAGCAGTTCTTC. The genes are TRBV4-3 and TRBJ2-1, with 7 bases identical to TRBD2. The CDR3 extends over 15 amino acids. The germline CDR1 and CDR2 sequences are LGHNA and YSLEER. With V trimmed by 1 base and J by 0 bases, 0 bases remained unmatched.

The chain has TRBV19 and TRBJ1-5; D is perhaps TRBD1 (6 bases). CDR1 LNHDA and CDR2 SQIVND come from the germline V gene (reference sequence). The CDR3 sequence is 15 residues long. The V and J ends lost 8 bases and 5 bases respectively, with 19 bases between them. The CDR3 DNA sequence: TGTGCCAGTGTCGAGGGACAATTTGGTTATCAGCCCCAGCATTTT. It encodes CASVEGQFGYQPQHF.

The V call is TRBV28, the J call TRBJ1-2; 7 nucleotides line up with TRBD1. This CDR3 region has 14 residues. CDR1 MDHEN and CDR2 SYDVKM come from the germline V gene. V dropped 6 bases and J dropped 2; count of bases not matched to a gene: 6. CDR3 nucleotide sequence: TGTGCCAGCAGGTCCCCGGGACAGAACTATGGCTACACCTTC. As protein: CASRSPGQNYGYTF.